This paragraph reports one TCR beta chain. A far larger clone is one base from this, pointing to a likely read error. Germline-derived CDR1 and CDR2 are MNHNS and SASEGT. This CDR3 region has 14 residues. The time point denotes: newly diagnosed GD, antithyroid drugs for less than 3 months. The TCR library used RNA extracted from PBMCs. Arm-PCR of CDR3 regions and iRepertoire HTBI primers were the basis on which TCR beta libraries were built. Each CDR3 protein gets one entry after TCRdb re-called the multiplex PCR reads with MiXCR. The data contain about 400,000 distinct CDR3 sequences, over 14% of them seen just once; the ten biggest clones take up roughly 7.7%. This specimen belongs to a study of regulatory T cells in long-lasting Graves disease. This same sample was also taken into another study, of T cells in Graves' hyperthyroidism and ophthalmopathy. That source adds: First-round RT-PCR with HTBI primers amplified the TCR CDR3 region.

V gene TRBV6-1 combines with J gene TRBJ2-1; perhaps TRBD2 as D (6 bases). The DNA end is a closer match to TRBJ2-5, so the J assignment may be wrong. Source: peripheral blood mononuclear cells (PBMCs), taken at new diagnosis, from a patient treated with antithyroid drugs. This sequence originates from a woman between 35 and 50 years old with Graves disease. The CDR3 here is CAGSRNGRRETQYF. CDR3 DNA: TGTGCCGGCAGTAGGAATGGGAGGCGAGAGACCCAGTACTTC.